A single sample is the source of the 20 T cell receptor beta chains below, sequenced in a study of human T cells and chemical hapten exposure. The time point denotes: patch test 1, 2 weeks after DPC sensitization. Treatment noted: therapeutic diphenylcyclopropenone sensitization with weekly scalp DPC. One entry per CDR3 protein, called by TCRdb with MiXCR from the RACE reads. Of some 340,000 distinct CDR3 sequences in the sample, around 7% were seen once. Material: whole blood, obtained in connection with sensitization to the hapten diphenylcyclopropenone (DPC). Source of these receptors: a woman aged 18-29 years with alopecia areata. Some clones in this sample may be carry-over from other donors' samples.

V is TRBV7-3 and J is TRBJ1-1; perhaps TRBD1 as D (5 bases). CDR1 is SGHTA, CDR2 FQGTGA, per germline. Trimming cost V 5 bases and J 7 bases, with 17 bases left between them. The CDR3 length is 14 residues. CDR3 sequence (DNA): TGTGCCAGCAGCCCACGGCAGGGTGGAGATGAAGCTTTCTTT. Its protein is CASSPRQGGDEAFF.

The CDR3 here is CASSFEGQGDGYTF. The CDR3 DNA reads as TGTGCCAGCAGCTTTGAGGGACAGGGAGACGGCTACACCTTC. This rearrangement joins TRBV7-9 to TRBJ1-2; 9 bases align to TRBD1. The CDR3 is 14 amino acids. Germline V gene sequence: CDR1 SEHNR, CDR2 FQNEAQ (reference sequence). The V and J ends lost 3 bases and 8 bases, in that order; junction bases with no gene match: 7.

The V call is TRBV3-1, the J call TRBJ2-2; tentatively, D is TRBD1 (6 bases). This CDR3 is built from 16 residues. The V end was cut by 0 bases, the J end by 1 base, with 9 bases between. The germline V gene encodes CDR1 LGHDT and CDR2 YNNKEL (reference sequence). The chain's CDR3 is CASSQEGHLNTGELFF. CDR3 DNA sequence: TGTGCCAGCAGCCAAGAGGGACACCTGAACACCGGGGAGCTGTTTTTT.

This clonotype appeared a few times. The rearrangement links TRBV5-5 to TRBJ2-2; the D is unclear. The CDR3 consists of 18 residues. The V gene lost 1 base and the J gene lost 7 bases, with 23 bases spanning the gap. CDR1 SGHKS and CDR2 YYEKEE come from the germline V gene (reference sequence). CDR3 residues: CASSLRRDLNHYGGELFF. CDR3 DNA: TGTGCCAGCAGCTTGAGGCGTGACTTGAACCATTATGGCGGGGAGCTGTTTTTT.

There are many counts of this clonotype. The chain carries TRBV7-8 and TRBJ1-4, with TRBD1 matching 8 bases. This CDR3 contains 16 residues. The V gene's germline CDR1 is SGHVS and CDR2 FQNEAQ. V shed 3 bases and J 5 bases; nucleotides not matched to a gene: 8. The CDR3 nucleotides read TGTGCCAGCAGCTTCAAGGACAGGGCACGGAATGAAAAACTGTTTTTT. Its translation is CASSFKDRARNEKLFF.

The chain's CDR3 is CASSDPVRETQYF. The CDR3 nucleotides read TGTGCCAGCAGCGACCCTGTTCGAGAGACCCAGTACTTC. The chain couples TRBV6-6 to TRBJ2-5; D remains ambiguous. This CDR3 is built from 13 residues. The V gene's germline CDR1 is MNHNY and CDR2 SVGAGI (reference sequence). V shed 6 bases and J shed 4 bases, with 12 bases lying between them.

This clonotype was counted between two and nine times. The chain couples TRBV20-1 to TRBJ2-7; D is possibly TRBD1 or TRBD2 (5 bases each). The CDR3 extends over 13 amino acids. V lost 6 bases, J lost 1 base, and 13 bases lay in between. Germline CDR1 reads DFQATT; CDR2 reads SNEGSKA (reference sequence). The CDR3: CSAQTGRSYEQYF. CDR3 in DNA: TGCAGTGCCCAAACGGGACGTTCCTACGAGCAGTACTTC.

This clonotype was counted ten times or more. This chain joins TRBV11-3 and TRBJ2-7; 8 nucleotides line up with TRBD1. CDR3 length equals 15 residues. Unmatched junction bases numbered 5, after V lost 1 base and J lost 3 bases. The germline V gene has CDR1 SGHNT and CDR2 YENEEA. CDR3: CASSLGQGPLYEQYF. The DNA for the CDR3 is TGTGCCAGCAGCTTAGGACAGGGGCCCCTCTACGAGCAGTACTTC.

On this clonotype itself: A much larger clone lies one base from this, so it may be a read error. The CDR3 loop reads CSASPLDSPETQYF. CDR3 sequence (DNA): TGCAGTGCTAGCCCCCTGGACAGCCCAGAGACCCAGTACTTC. This chain joins TRBV20-1 and TRBJ2-5; weak D call: TRBD1 (6 bases). Germline CDR1 reads DFQATT; CDR2 reads SNEGSKA (reference sequence). The CDR3 loop spans 14 amino acids. V was clipped by 3 bases and J by 4 bases, with 15 bases between them.

For the CDR3, the DNA is TGCAGTGCTAGAAATGGGTTGGGATCTAATGAAAAACTGTTTTTT. This codes for CSARNGLGSNEKLFF. V gene TRBV20-1 combines with J gene TRBJ1-4; D not certain. The CDR3 spans 15 residues. Germline lookup yields CDR1 DFQATT and CDR2 SNEGSKA (reference sequence). Trimming shortened V by 2 bases and J by 3 bases, and 13 bases separated the two germline ends.

This clonotype was picked up a small number of times. The chain combines TRBV15 with TRBJ1-6; D is possibly TRBD1 (6 bases). V lost 5 bases to trimming and J lost 8 bases, with 16 bases between them. There are 15 residues in the CDR3. Germline values: CDR1 LNHNV, CDR2 YYDKDF (reference sequence). CDR3 in DNA: TGTGCCACCAGCGGGGGCCACAATACTTATTCACCCCTCCACTTT. Its protein is CATSGGHNTYSPLHF.

The rearrangement links TRBV9 to TRBJ2-2; D gene uncertain. V shed 0 bases and J shed 0 bases, with 6 bases lying between them. Germline assignment: CDR1 SGDLS and CDR2 YYNGEE. This CDR3 is built from 15 residues. For the CDR3, the DNA is TGTGCCAGCAGCGTAGCGACGGCGAACACCGGGGAGCTGTTTTTT. Amino acids: CASSVATANTGELFF.

This clonotype appeared a few times. The rearrangement uses TRBV6-5 and TRBJ1-5; D is unclear. The germline V and J ends were trimmed by 6 bases and 0 bases, with 6 bases remaining between them. The CDR3 has 13 amino acids. The V gene's germline CDR1 is MNHEY and CDR2 SVGAGI. The CDR3 spells CASSCCSNQPQHF. CDR3 DNA sequence: TGTGCCAGCAGCTGTTGTAGCAATCAGCCCCAGCATTTT.

V and J are TRBV6-6 and TRBJ1-2; D might be TRBD1 (5 bases). The CDR3 spans 16 residues. CDR1 MNHNY and CDR2 SVGAGI come from the germline V gene (reference sequence). Trimming stripped 4 bases from V and 2 bases from J, with 17 bases between. The CDR3 loop reads CASSSPPGGGNYGYTF. CDR3 nucleotide sequence: TGTGCCAGCAGTTCTCCCCCAGGCGGGGGGAACTATGGCTACACCTTC.

This clonotype appeared many times. The V and J genes are TRBV7-2 and TRBJ1-5; possibly TRBD1 for D (6 bases). V was pared by 3 bases and J by 4 bases, with 10 bases between. Germline values: CDR1 SGHTA, CDR2 FQGNSA. The CDR3 contains 14 residues. The CDR3 loop is CASSFTGWNQPQHF. CDR3 coding DNA: TGTGCCAGCAGCTTTACAGGGTGGAATCAGCCCCAGCATTTT.

This clonotype was observed a few times. The gene calls are TRBV6-4 and TRBJ2-3, with D tentatively TRBD2 (7 bases). V shed 3 bases and J shed 2 bases, with 9 bases lying between them. This CDR3 has 14 residues. CDR1 is MRHNA and CDR2 is SNTAGT in the germline V gene. CDR3 DNA sequence: TGTGCCAGCAGTGAGGGGGGGCCCACAGATACGCAGTATTTT. Protein: CASSEGGPTDTQYF.

The gene calls are TRBV10-3 and TRBJ1-5; D possibly corresponds to TRBD1 (5 bases). The CDR3 runs 16 residues. Germline V gives CDR1 ENHRY, CDR2 SYGVKD. V was clipped by 4 bases and J by 1 base, with 14 bases between them. The CDR3 DNA reads as TGTGCCATCAGTGCGTCGACAGTCATCAGCAATCAGCCCCAGCATTTT. Encoded protein: CAISASTVISNQPQHF.

The genes are TRBV13 and TRBJ1-6; D is ambiguous. V was trimmed by 3 bases and J by 3 bases, leaving 9 bases between them. This CDR3 is built from 15 residues. Looked up from germline, CDR1 is PRHDT and CDR2 is FYEKMQ (reference sequence). In DNA form, the CDR3 reads TGTGCCAGCAGCTTCCGCAGACTCTATAATTCACCCCTCCACTTT. This sequence encodes CASSFRRLYNSPLHF.

This sequence joins TRBV7-8 and TRBJ2-7; 8 nucleotides agree with TRBD1. V lost 1 base and J lost 5; bases outside the gene matches: 10. This CDR3 region has 16 residues. CDR1 is SGHVS, CDR2 FQNEAQ, per germline. The CDR3 DNA sequence: TGTGCCAGCAGCTTAGGGCCGGGACAGGACGGGGACGAGCAGTACTTC. Translation: CASSLGPGQDGDEQYF. Full variable domain (remainder filled in from reference TRBV7-8 and TRBJ2-7): GAGVSQSPRYKVAKRGQDVALRCDPISGHVSLFWYQQALGQGPEFLTYFQNEAQLDKSGLPSDRFFAERPEGSVSTLKIQRTQQEDSAVYLCASSLGPGQDGDEQYFGPGTRLTVT.

In its sample, this clonotype was seen a few times. V is TRBV4-2 and J is TRBJ2-4; D not certain. CDR1 LGHNA and CDR2 YNFKEQ come from the germline V gene. Deletions cut 0 bases from V and 3 bases from J, with 12 bases between. CDR3 size: 16 residues. The CDR3 here is CASSQDAAQNKNIQYF. Here the CDR3 DNA reads TGTGCCAGCAGCCAAGATGCGGCGCAAAACAAAAACATTCAGTACTTC.